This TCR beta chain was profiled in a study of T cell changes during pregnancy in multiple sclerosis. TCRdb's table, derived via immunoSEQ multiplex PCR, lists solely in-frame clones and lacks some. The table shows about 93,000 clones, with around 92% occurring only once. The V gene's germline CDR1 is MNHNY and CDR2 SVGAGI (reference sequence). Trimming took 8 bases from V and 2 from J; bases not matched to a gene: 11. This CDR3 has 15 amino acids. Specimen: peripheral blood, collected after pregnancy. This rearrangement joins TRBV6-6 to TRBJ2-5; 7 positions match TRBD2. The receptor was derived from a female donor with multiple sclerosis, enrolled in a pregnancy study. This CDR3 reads CASRIAQRGQETQYF. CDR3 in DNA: TGTGCCAGCCGAATCGCCCAGCGGGGACAAGAGACCCAGTACTTC.